This entry describes one TCR beta chain. The antigen it binds to is not known. No much larger clone is present one base from it, and per-base qualities are unavailable. Libraries came from multiplex PCR. TCRdb records Illumina HiSeq 4000 as the sequencer. TCR beta libraries were built with iRepertoire HTBI primers and Arm-PCR amplification of CDR3 regions. Gel purification was performed on PCR products prior to sequencing. The study's own analysis went as follows. Gene usage analysis of CDR3 amino acid clonotypes relied on the roughly 60 TRBV and 14 TRBJ segments identified across samples. COPE and FqMerger were used to merge the filtered high-quality paired reads into contigs. BLAST was used to align contigs to the IMGT TRBV, TRBD and TRBJ reference genes, and CDR3 was defined following IMGT. Any clonotype with a frequency above 0.1% was classified as a highly expanded clone. Repertoire diversity was measured by Shannon entropy, and V-J evenness by the Gini coefficient. A clonotype found in more than one individual was treated as public. TCRdb trimmed public reads at Q25 via fastp, called clones via MiXCR and kept in-frame beta chains. Rows are unified per CDR3 protein, each entry keeping the most common DNA and genes. The V and J calls were determined by TCRdb, not by the authors. This sample lists 400,000 or so distinct CDR3 sequences; under 25% were detected once. The ten biggest clones cover about 20% of the sample.

These data belong to a study of regulatory T cells in long-lasting Graves disease (dated by TCRdb to the early 2020s). Study-level background: Persistent Graves' disease meant more than 5 years of antithyroid drug treatment with TSH receptor autoantibodies that stayed positive. Peripheral blood TCR sequencing and RNA sequencing compared persistent Graves' disease patients with newly diagnosed Graves' disease patients. Persistent Graves' disease patients in the clinical cohort had taken antithyroid drugs for roughly ten years on average. A total of roughly 33 samples were covered by TCR sequencing, comprising some 13 persistent and approximately 20 newly diagnosed Graves' disease patients. The study took place in China and was registered as a clinical trial.

General findings and caveats noted by the study authors: Compared with newly diagnosed patients, persistent Graves' disease patients had lower TCR Shannon entropy and fewer highly expanded clones, which suggests clonal expansion. Only peripheral blood was studied, because thyroid tissue, the primary lesion, was inaccessible. The authors noted that the small sample size was a limitation that may lower accuracy. More public clonotypes were shared among persistent patients (roughly 2,700) than among newly diagnosed patients (roughly 1,000). Sequencing and analysis were limited to the TCR beta chain.

The time point label corresponds to: persistent/refractory GD, antithyroid drugs over 5 years with positive TRAb. For both TCR sequencing and RNA sequencing, RNA was extracted from PBMCs using TRIzol. Graves' disease was diagnosed according to American Thyroid Association guidelines. Patients for the study were recruited at an endocrinology department in Xi'an, China. Each patient gave roughly 10 milliliters of peripheral blood, collected in an EDTA anticoagulant tube. Ficoll Paque Plus density gradient separation was used to isolate PBMCs, and no further T cell sorting was performed. An Agilent 2100 Bioanalyzer and agarose gel were used to check RNA quality, while a NanoDrop 2000 measured RNA concentration. This material consisted of peripheral blood mononuclear cells (PBMCs), taken when the disease was refractory, from a patient treated with antithyroid drugs. The sequence was obtained from a female donor with Graves disease.

The CDR3 loop reads CASSYRQGGSYEQYF. At the DNA level, the sequence is TGTGCCAGCAGTTATAGACAGGGGGGGTCCTACGAGCAGTACTTC. This receptor chain uses TRBV12-3 or TRBV12-4 and TRBJ2-7; TRBD1 lines up with 9 middle nucleotides. The V end gives up 4 bases and the J end 1 base, leaving 5 bases in the junction not matched to a gene. Reading from cysteine to phenylalanine, the CDR3 counts 15 amino acids. The kept DNA is CDR3 alone, 45 bases in frame from the first base.